Given below is one T cell receptor (beta chain) in context. The CDR3 contains 15 residues. The junction had 8 bases not matched to a gene; V was cut back by 2 bases and J by 4 bases. From germline, CDR1 is MNHNY and CDR2 SVGAGI (reference sequence). The data originate from a study of blood T cell repertoires in COVID-19. Study background: Spain, Italy and the United States supplied samples that represented acute and convalescent COVID-19.

The method was immunoSEQ multiplex PCR; TCRdb's version includes in-frame clones alone and lacks a portion of them. The table shows about 260,000 clones, with more than 85% occurring only once. Sequencing input: peripheral blood. The receptor was derived from a person in their late teens or twenties with COVID-19, enrolled during active disease. The chain is built from TRBV6-6 and TRBJ2-7; 7 bases fit TRBD1. The CDR3 sequence: CASSYLPKTGYEQYF. Written as DNA, the CDR3 is TGTGCCAGCAGTTACCTTCCCAAGACAGGGTACGAGCAGTACTTC.